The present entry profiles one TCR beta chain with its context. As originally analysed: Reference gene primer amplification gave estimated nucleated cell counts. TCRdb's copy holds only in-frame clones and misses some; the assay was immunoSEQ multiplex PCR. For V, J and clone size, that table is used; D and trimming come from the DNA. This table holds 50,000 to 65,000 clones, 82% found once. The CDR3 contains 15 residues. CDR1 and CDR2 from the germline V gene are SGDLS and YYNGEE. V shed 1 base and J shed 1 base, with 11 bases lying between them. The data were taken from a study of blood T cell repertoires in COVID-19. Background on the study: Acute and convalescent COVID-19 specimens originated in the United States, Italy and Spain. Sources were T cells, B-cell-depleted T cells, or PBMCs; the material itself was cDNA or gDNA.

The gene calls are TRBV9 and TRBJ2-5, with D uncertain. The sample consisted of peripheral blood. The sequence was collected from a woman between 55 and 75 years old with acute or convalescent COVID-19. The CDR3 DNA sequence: TGTGCCAGCAGCGTAACGCCCGGCGGCCAAGAGACCCAGTACTTC. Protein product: CASSVTPGGQETQYF.